These 10 T cell receptor beta chains were all obtained from the same sample, sequenced in a study of read filtering for tumor transcriptome and immune sequencing. From 400 to 450 ng of RNA, a library with molecular barcoded alpha/delta and beta/gamma adaptors was made. Via MiXCR, TCRdb re-called the reads, giving one row per CDR3 protein. Among about 46,000 distinct CDR3 sequences, around 21% were seen once, and the ten largest hold over 35%. Sequencing used a population of CD138-negative cells sorted from bone marrow. Source of these receptors: a donor aged 40 or older with multiple myeloma.

This clonotype was seen at least ten times. This chain joins TRBV4-3 and TRBJ1-6; D not certain. The germline CDR1 and CDR2 sequences are LGHNA and YSLEER. The CDR3 consists of 16 residues. V was clipped by 0 bases and J by 0 bases, with 6 bases between them. The CDR3 DNA reads as TGCGCCAGCAGCCAAGATTCCCCCTCCTATAATTCACCCCTCCACTTT. It yields the protein CASSQDSPSYNSPLHF.

This clonotype occurred once. A much bigger clone sits one base away, suggesting this may be a read error. Because it lacks the conserved phenylalanine or tryptophan at the end, this CDR3 is likely a read error. J is TRBJ1-5 and V is TRBV7-2; 7 bases match TRBD1. The CDR3 totals 18 residues. The J segment lost 2 bases and the V segment lost 1 base, leaving 11 bases of the junction unmatched. Germline CDR1 and CDR2: SGHTA and FQGNSA. CDR3 coding DNA: TGTGCCAGCAGCTTAGTCGAAGGGGGCTCGTCGGGCAATCAGCCCCAGCATCTT. As protein: CASSLVEGGSSGNQPQHL.

This clonotype has at least ten counts. The V and J genes are TRBV7-9 and TRBJ2-1; D uncertain. Germline V gene sequence: CDR1 SEHNR, CDR2 FQNEAQ (reference sequence). The V end lost 5 bases, the J end lost 7 bases, and 18 bases lay between the germline ends. The CDR3 length is 15 residues. This CDR3 reads CASSRLGLGKNEQFF. CDR3 nucleotide sequence: TGTGCCAGCAGCCGACTTGGGCTAGGGAAGAATGAGCAGTTCTTC.

Ten or more counts support this clonotype. The CDR3 nucleotides are TGTGCCAGCAGCTATAGCGGGATTGATTACAATGAGCAGTTCTTC. It is translated as CASSYSGIDYNEQFF. The chain uses TRBV7-9 and TRBJ2-1; 8 nucleotides agree with TRBD2. The CDR3 runs 15 residues. The germline gives CDR1 SEHNR, CDR2 FQNEAQ (reference sequence). J lost 4 bases, V lost 4 bases, and 6 bases had no gene match.

The J gene is TRBJ2-1, the V gene TRBV7-9; TRBD2 matches at 7 bases. The germline CDR1 and CDR2 sequences are SEHNR and FQNEAQ (reference sequence). The CDR3 contains 16 residues. The J segment lost 3 bases and the V segment lost 2 bases, leaving 7 bases of the junction unmatched. CDR3 coding DNA: TGTGCCAGCAGCTTAAGGTATCCGGGAGGCTACAATGAGCAGTTCTTC. This translates into CASSLRYPGGYNEQFF.

This clonotype was found many times. The chain employs TRBV6-2 or TRBV6-3 and TRBJ2-2; D unresolved. The CDR3 spans 13 residues. Germline-derived CDR1 and CDR2 are MNHEY and SVGEGT. V lost 6 bases and J lost 7, with 12 bases in between. The chain's CDR3 is CASSPAGFGELFF. The CDR3 DNA reads as TGTGCCAGCAGCCCCGCCGGGTTCGGGGAGCTGTTTTTT.

A note on this clonotype: Since no conserved phenylalanine or tryptophan closes the CDR3, a read error is the likely cause. The chain links TRBV2 to TRBJ2-1, with TRBD2 matching over 10 bases. Germline CDR1 SNHLY, CDR2 FYNNEI. The CDR3 has 14 amino acids. The J segment lost 4 bases and the V segment lost 10 bases, leaving 7 bases of the junction unmatched. The CDR3 here is CANSWTSGYNEQFL. CDR3 bases: TGTGCCAACAGCTGGACTAGCGGATACAATGAGCAGTTCCTC.

V is TRBV5-1 and J is TRBJ2-7; no definite D call. Per germline, CDR1 SGHRS and CDR2 YFSETQ. The CDR3 spans 15 residues. Trimming removed 1 base from V and 2 bases from J, with 13 bases in between. CDR3 amino acids: CASSLLLDPTYEQYF. CDR3 sequence (DNA): TGCGCCAGCAGCTTGCTTTTGGACCCAACCTACGAGCAGTACTTC.

This clonotype was seen ten or more times. The chain links TRBV20-1 to TRBJ1-1; D is unclear. The germline gives CDR1 DFQATT, CDR2 SNEGSKA (reference sequence). The CDR3 has 10 residues. V was shortened by 5 bases and J by 3 bases, with 4 bases between the two germline ends. CDR3: CSARDTEAFF. The CDR3 region has the DNA TGCAGTGCTCGGGACACTGAAGCTTTCTTT.

This clonotype was recorded at least ten times. This rearrangement joins TRBV7-9 to TRBJ1-2, with a tentative D call TRBD1 (6 bases). There are 15 residues in the CDR3. The V gene's germline CDR1 is SEHNR and CDR2 FQNEAQ (reference sequence). V dropped 1 base and J dropped 1 base, with 10 bases sitting between them. CDR3 region: CASSLGAGDNYGYTF. CDR3 DNA: TGTGCCAGCAGCTTAGGGGCAGGGGATAACTATGGCTACACCTTC. The full variable domain, rest sourced from reference TRBV7-9 and TRBJ1-2, is DTGVSQNPRHKITKRGQNVTFRCDPISEHNRLYWYRQTLGQGPEFLTYFQNEAQLEKSRLLSDRFSAERPKGSFSTLEIQRTEQGDSAMYLCASSLGAGDNYGYTFGSGTRLTVV.